This record looks at one TCR beta chain sequence and its context. What it binds is unknown. Healthy bone marrow donors made up the donors. This specimen belongs to a study of cytomegalovirus exposure and HLA in healthy donors. Study conclusions and caveats: A later analysis linked a missense variant in DCLRE1C to the trimming of TCR beta V and J genes. According to the study, 150 to 200 TCR beta chains were cytomegalovirus-associated. Rates of TCR association differed by HLA locus in a later analysis, with DRB1 highest and HLA-C lowest.

Primers: 60 Vbeta forward and 13 Jbeta reverse. The data were produced by immunoSEQ multiplex PCR, yet TCRdb's version contains in-frame clones alone and is incomplete. The sample contains 130,000 to 150,000 clones, about four fifths of which appear only once. Trimming left V 5 bases short and J 4 bases short, with 4 bases between. The CDR3 sequence is 11 residues long. From germline, CDR1 is SGHTA and CDR2 FQGNSA. The chain carries TRBV7-2 and TRBJ2-3; D is uncertain. This TCR came from a man aged 40-49 years in good health and CMV-seropositive. Input material: PBMCs. The CDR3 loop reads CASSQSDTQYF. The DNA of the CDR3 is TGTGCCAGCAGCCAGTCAGATACGCAGTATTTT.